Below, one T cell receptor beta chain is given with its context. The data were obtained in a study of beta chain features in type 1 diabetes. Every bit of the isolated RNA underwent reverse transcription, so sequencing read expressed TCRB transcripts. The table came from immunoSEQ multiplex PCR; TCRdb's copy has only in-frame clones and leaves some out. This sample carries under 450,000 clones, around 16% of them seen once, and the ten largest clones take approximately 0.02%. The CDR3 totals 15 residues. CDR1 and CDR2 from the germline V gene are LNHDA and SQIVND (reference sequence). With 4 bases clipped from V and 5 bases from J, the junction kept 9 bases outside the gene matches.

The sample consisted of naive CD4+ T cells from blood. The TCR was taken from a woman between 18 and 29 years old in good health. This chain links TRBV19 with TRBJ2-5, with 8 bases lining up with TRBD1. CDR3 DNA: TGTGCCAGTAGTACTGGACAGGGTGCGATGGAGACCCAGTACTTC. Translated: CASSTGQGAMETQYF.